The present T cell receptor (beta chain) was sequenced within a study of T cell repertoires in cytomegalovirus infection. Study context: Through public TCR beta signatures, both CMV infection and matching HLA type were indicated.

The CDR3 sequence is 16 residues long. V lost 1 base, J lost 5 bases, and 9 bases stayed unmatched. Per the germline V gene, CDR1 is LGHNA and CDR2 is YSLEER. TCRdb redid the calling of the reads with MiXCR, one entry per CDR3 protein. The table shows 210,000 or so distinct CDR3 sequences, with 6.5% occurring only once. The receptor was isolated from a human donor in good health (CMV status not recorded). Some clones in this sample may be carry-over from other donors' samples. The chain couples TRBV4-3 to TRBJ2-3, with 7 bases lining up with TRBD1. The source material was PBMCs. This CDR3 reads CASSQGGQKVGDTQYF. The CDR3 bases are TGCGCCAGCAGCCAAGGGGGACAGAAGGTTGGAGATACGCAGTATTTT.